This T cell receptor (beta chain) originates from a study of cytomegalovirus exposure and HLA in healthy donors. Study summary: Of the donors genotyped, about 390 in all, 75% to 85% fell in the Caucasian-associated ancestry cluster. Study results and caveats: Rarity characterized most TCR sequences, yet some public TCRs appeared in many donors. TCR beta chain V- and J-gene trimming was linked, in a later analysis, to a missense variant in DCLRE1C.

This clone appeared once. What it binds is not known. Use of 60 Vbeta and 13 Jbeta primers characterized the PCR. Sequencing used immunoSEQ multiplex PCR; TCRdb keeps in-frame clones, though not all of them. This table has approximately 90,000 clones, roughly three quarters appearing once. The CDR3 totals 14 residues. Trimming at V came to 6 bases and at J to 4 bases, leaving 7 bases not matched to a gene. The germline gives CDR1 SQVTM, CDR2 ANQGSEA. Healthy people donating bone marrow made up the donors. This receptor was identified in a male donor in good health and CMV-seronegative. The rearrangement uses TRBV29-1 and TRBJ1-5; 9 nucleotides align to TRBD1. Sequencing was carried out using PBMCs. This CDR3 reads CSVKTGTGNQPQHF. DNA of the CDR3: TGCAGCGTCAAAACCGGGACAGGGAATCAGCCCCAGCATTTT. Together with reference TRBV29-1 and TRBJ1-5, the CDR3 gives the full variable domain: SAVISQKPSRDICQRGTSLTIQCQVDSQVTMMFWYRQQPGQSLTLIATANQGSEATYESGFVIDKFPISRPNLTFSTLTVSNMSPEDSSIYLCSVKTGTGNQPQHFGDGTRLSIL.